Presented here are 2 T cell receptor beta chains from one specimen sequenced in a study of T-cell reconstitution after alpha-beta-depleted transplantation in children. This sample's TCRbeta library carried unique molecular identifier barcodes. Using its own MiXCR run on the PCR reads, TCRdb lists one record per CDR3 protein. The data show roughly 190,000 distinct CDR3 sequences, approximately 14% seen once. Sequenced here: PBMCs from the stem cell graft donor, sampled from the stem cell graft. Receptors originate from a human donor who donated a stem cell graft to a child with acute lymphoblastic leukemia.

This clonotype was seen repeatedly, ten times or more. The chain joins TRBV24-1 to TRBJ2-3, with TRBD1 matching 10 bases. Trimming at V came to 5 bases and at J to 5 bases, leaving 6 bases not matched to a gene. CDR1 and CDR2 from the germline V gene are KGHDR and SFDVKD. CDR3 length: 15 amino acids. Here the CDR3 reads CATSVDRGREDTQYF. The CDR3 DNA sequence: TGTGCCACCAGTGTTGACAGGGGGCGGGAAGATACGCAGTATTTT.

There are a few counts of this clonotype. The rearrangement joins TRBV12-3 or TRBV12-4 to TRBJ1-1; TRBD1 might be the D (5 bases). Trimming removed 6 bases from V and 6 bases from J, with 17 bases in between. CDR3 size: 14 residues. As DNA, the CDR3 is TGTGCCAGCAGCCCCCCCGGGAGGGACGCTGAAGCTTTCTTT. Translation gives CASSPPGRDAEAFF.